The sequence of this TCR beta chain was determined in a study of OX40 agonist ivuxolimab in advanced cancers. Study at large: Ivuxolimab, an agonistic anti-OX40 (CD134) antibody, was given to patients. Allowance was made for prior anti-PD-1, anti-PD-L1 or anti-CTLA-4 therapy, and approximately 41% had some.

Germline assignment: CDR1 MDHEN and CDR2 SYDVKM. This CDR3 is built from 13 residues. The V segment lost 4 bases and the J segment 3 bases; nucleotides outside the gene matches: 2. The method was immunoSEQ multiplex PCR; TCRdb's version includes in-frame clones alone and lacks a portion of them. The table records about 58,000 clones, approximately 87% of them present only once. Turning to this clone: No antigen is known for it.

General observations from the study: Among patients with partial responses at 0.1-3.0 mg/kg, clonal expansion was among the lowest. Among the nonresponders, some also had low normalized T-cell clonal expansion.

The receptor was derived from an adult with an advanced solid tumor such as melanoma, head and neck, liver or kidney cancer. Sequenced material: CD4+ or CD8+ T cells sorted from blood, taken in a trial of the OX40 agonist ivuxolimab. V usage is TRBV28 and J usage is TRBJ2-5; 7 bases agree with TRBD1. In nucleotides, the CDR3 is TGTGCCAGCAGTTGGGGACAGAAAGAGACCCAGTACTTC. It encodes CASSWGQKETQYF.